This TCR beta chain derives from a study of T cell responses to AZD1222 COVID-19 vaccine. General observations from the study: Donors were chiefly white British, with a greater number of females, and clonal diversity was perhaps underestimated. Spike-spanning, vaccine-associated CD4 TCRs were dominant at 160-218 and 743-854. Samples come after the peak T cell response, not at day 14. After two AZD1222 doses, spike-specific TCR breadth and depth rose versus day 0.

Clones were sequenced by immunoSEQ multiplex PCR, and TCRdb holds only the in-frame ones, with some missing. The top ten clones hold less than 11% of a sample with approximately 180,000 clones, almost 95% of them seen once. About this clone: Antigen specificity is unknown.

This CDR3 is built from 13 residues. V lost 9 bases, J lost 6 bases, and 17 bases lay in between. The germline V gene encodes CDR1 WSHSY and CDR2 SAAADI. The sequences come from peripheral blood, collected on day 0 of AZD1222 vaccination. The TCR originated in an adult in good health. V gene TRBV10-2 combines with J gene TRBJ1-2; no firm D call. This CDR3 is CASLGASIDGYTF. CDR3 DNA sequence: TGCGCCAGTCTTGGAGCTTCTATCGATGGCTACACCTTC.